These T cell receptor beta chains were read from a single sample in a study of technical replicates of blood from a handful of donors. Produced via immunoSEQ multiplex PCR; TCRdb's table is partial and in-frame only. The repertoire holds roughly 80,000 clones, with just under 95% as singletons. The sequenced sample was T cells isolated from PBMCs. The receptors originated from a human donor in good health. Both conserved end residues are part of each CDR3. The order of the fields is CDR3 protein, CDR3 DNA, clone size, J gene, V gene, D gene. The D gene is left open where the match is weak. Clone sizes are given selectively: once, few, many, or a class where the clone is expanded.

CDR3 protein: CASSSTANQPQHF
CDR3 DNA: TGTGCCAGCAGTTCGACAGCAAATCAGCCCCAGCATTTT
clone size: NA
J gene: TRBJ1-5
V gene: TRBV28
D gene: NA

CDR3 protein: CASLRGGSGNTIYF
CDR3 DNA: TGTGCCAGCCTAAGGGGCGGCTCTGGAAACACCATATATTTT
clone size: NA
J gene: TRBJ1-3
V gene: TRBV5-6
D gene: NA

CDR3 protein: CASSPTGGGQPQHF
CDR3 DNA: TGTGCCAGCAGTCCGACAGGGGGTGGTCAGCCCCAGCATTTT
clone size: once
J gene: TRBJ1-5
V gene: TRBV6-5
D gene: TRBD1

CDR3 protein: CASSSEGQIYEQYF
CDR3 DNA: TGTGCCAGCAGTTCCGAGGGACAGATCTACGAGCAGTACTTC
clone size: NA
J gene: TRBJ2-7
V gene: TRBV27
D gene: TRBD1

CDR3 protein: CAISEDAGYTEAFF
CDR3 DNA: TGTGCCATCAGTGAGGATGCAGGGTACACTGAAGCTTTCTTT
clone size: NA
J gene: TRBJ1-1
V gene: TRBV10-3
D gene: NA

CDR3 protein: CASSLSIGLAPETQYF
CDR3 DNA: TGTGCCAGCAGCTTATCAATTGGACTAGCGCCAGAGACCCAGTACTTC
clone size: NA
J gene: TRBJ2-5
V gene: TRBV7-9
D gene: TRBD2

CDR3 protein: CASSYRRQDSNQPQHF
CDR3 DNA: TGTGCCAGCAGTTACCGACGGCAGGATAGCAATCAGCCCCAGCATTTT
clone size: NA
J gene: TRBJ1-5
V gene: TRBV6-6
D gene: NA

CDR3 protein: CASSYLLAGGPGELFF
CDR3 DNA: TGTGCCAGCAGTTACCTACTAGCGGGAGGCCCCGGGGAGCTGTTTTTT
clone size: NA
J gene: TRBJ2-2
V gene: TRBV6-5
D gene: TRBD2

CDR3 protein: CASSVVREGPVNNEQFF
CDR3 DNA: TGTGCCAGCAGCGTAGTCCGGGAGGGCCCGGTGAACAATGAGCAGTTCTTC
clone size: NA
J gene: TRBJ2-1
V gene: TRBV9
D gene: TRBD2

CDR3 protein: CASSPGGENTEAFF
CDR3 DNA: TGTGCCAGCAGTCCAGGGGGTGAGAACACTGAAGCTTTCTTT
clone size: once
J gene: TRBJ1-1
V gene: TRBV6-5
D gene: TRBD1

CDR3 protein: CASSWDREVETQYF
CDR3 DNA: TGTGCCAGCAGCTGGGACCGGGAGGTCGAGACCCAGTACTTC
clone size: NA
J gene: TRBJ2-5
V gene: TRBV7-2
D gene: TRBD2

CDR3 protein: CASGTGSNTEAFF
CDR3 DNA: TGTGCCAGCGGGACAGGGTCGAACACTGAAGCTTTCTTT
clone size: NA
J gene: TRBJ1-1
V gene: TRBV6-6
D gene: TRBD1

CDR3 protein: CASSRLVPGIGNTIYF
CDR3 DNA: TGTGCCAGCAGTCGTTTAGTTCCGGGGATAGGAAACACCATATATTTT
clone size: NA
J gene: TRBJ1-3
V gene: TRBV27
D gene: NA

CDR3 protein: CASSPTSGNGNEQFF
CDR3 DNA: TGTGCCAGTAGCCCCACTAGCGGGAATGGAAATGAGCAGTTCTTC
clone size: once
J gene: TRBJ2-1
V gene: TRBV19
D gene: TRBD2

CDR3 protein: CASSFQRNTDTQYF
CDR3 DNA: TGTGCCAGCAGTTTTCAGCGGAACACAGATACGCAGTATTTT
clone size: NA
J gene: TRBJ2-3
V gene: TRBV7-3
D gene: NA

CDR3 protein: CASSLFLGDEQFF
CDR3 DNA: TGTGCCAGCAGTTTATTTCTGGGAGATGAGCAGTTCTTC
clone size: NA
J gene: TRBJ2-1
V gene: TRBV27
D gene: NA

CDR3 protein: CASRLTGGFQPQHF
CDR3 DNA: TGTGCCAGCAGGCTAACAGGGGGCTTTCAGCCCCAGCATTTT
clone size: NA
J gene: TRBJ1-5
V gene: TRBV28
D gene: TRBD1

CDR3 protein: CASSLEAARTEAFF
CDR3 DNA: TGTGCCAGCAGCTTGGAAGCGGCCAGGACTGAAGCTTTCTTT
clone size: NA
J gene: TRBJ1-1
V gene: TRBV5-6
D gene: NA

CDR3 protein: CASSMVVNTEAFF
CDR3 DNA: TGCGCCAGCAGCATGGTCGTGAACACTGAAGCTTTCTTT
clone size: NA
J gene: TRBJ1-1
V gene: TRBV5-1
D gene: NA

CDR3 protein: CASISTEAFF
CDR3 DNA: TGTGCCAGTATCTCGACTGAAGCTTTCTTT
clone size: NA
J gene: TRBJ1-1
V gene: TRBV19
D gene: NA

CDR3 protein: CASSPLGEAQYF
CDR3 DNA: TGTGCCAGCTCACCACTCGGGGAAGCCCAGTACTTC
clone size: NA
J gene: TRBJ2-5
V gene: TRBV18
D gene: NA

CDR3 protein: CASSQFLRGQIDYEQYF
CDR3 DNA: TGTGCCAGCAGCCAATTCCTTAGGGGGCAAATTGACTACGAGCAGTACTTC
clone size: NA
J gene: TRBJ2-7
V gene: TRBV4-2
D gene: TRBD1

CDR3 protein: CASNTAGNTIYF
CDR3 DNA: TGTGCCAGCAACACCGCTGGAAACACCATATATTTT
clone size: NA
J gene: TRBJ1-3
V gene: TRBV2
D gene: NA

CDR3 protein: CASSSGPGRTVYNEQFF
CDR3 DNA: TGTGCCAGCAGCTCCGGGCCGGGGAGGACGGTATACAATGAGCAGTTCTTC
clone size: once
J gene: TRBJ2-1
V gene: TRBV13
D gene: NA

CDR3 protein: CASSFGSGANVLTF
CDR3 DNA: TGTGCCAGTAGTTTCGGTTCTGGGGCCAACGTCCTGACTTTC
clone size: NA
J gene: TRBJ2-6
V gene: TRBV19
D gene: NA